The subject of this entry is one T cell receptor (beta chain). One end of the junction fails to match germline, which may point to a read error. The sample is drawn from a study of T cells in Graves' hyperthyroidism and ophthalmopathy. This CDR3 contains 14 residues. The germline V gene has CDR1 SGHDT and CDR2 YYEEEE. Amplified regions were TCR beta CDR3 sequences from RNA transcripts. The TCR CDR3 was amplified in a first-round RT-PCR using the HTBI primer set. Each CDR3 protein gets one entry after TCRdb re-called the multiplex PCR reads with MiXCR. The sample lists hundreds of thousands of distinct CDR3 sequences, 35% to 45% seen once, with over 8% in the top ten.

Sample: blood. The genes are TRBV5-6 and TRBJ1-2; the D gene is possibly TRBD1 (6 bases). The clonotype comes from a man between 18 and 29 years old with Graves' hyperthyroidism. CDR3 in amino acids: CASSLQGWSYGHTF. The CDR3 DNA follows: TGTGCCAGCAGCTTACAGGGATGGAGCTATGGCCACACCTTC.